A single sample gave rise to the 32 T cell receptor beta chains below, sequenced in a study of STAT5B mutations in CD4+ large granular lymphocyte leukemia. Libraries were prepared by immunoSEQ multiplex PCR; TCRdb keeps only in-frame clonotypes and omits some of them. The table includes approximately 30,000 clones, approximately 82% detected once. Sequencing used CD4+ T cells from blood buffy coats. The receptors were sampled from a human donor in good health.

The chain employs TRBV19 and TRBJ1-5; D call uncertain. The germline V and J ends were trimmed by 3 bases and 2 bases, with 11 bases remaining between them. This CDR3 region has 15 residues. The germline gives CDR1 LNHDA, CDR2 SQIVND (reference sequence). The DNA for the CDR3 is TGTGCCAGTAGTATCCCTGCAAAAGGCAATCAGCCCCAGCATTTT. Translated, it gives CASSIPAKGNQPQHF.

This rearrangement joins TRBV7-2 to TRBJ2-7; D ambiguous. Between the trimmed V and J ends, which lost 5 bases and 6 bases, there was a span of 20 bases. This CDR3 comprises 15 residues. The V gene's germline CDR1 is SGHTA and CDR2 FQGNSA. The CDR3 sequence is CASSERAVVRGEQYF. CDR3 nucleotides: TGTGCCAGCAGCGAAAGGGCTGTCGTCCGAGGCGAGCAGTACTTC.

The V gene is TRBV18, the J gene TRBJ1-1; D gene unclear. CDR1 KGHSH and CDR2 LQKENI come from the germline V gene. Trimming took off 5 bases at V and 0 bases at J, with 7 bases between the two ends. This CDR3 is 13 amino acids long. This chain's CDR3 is CASSTDMNTEAFF. The CDR3 DNA follows: TGTGCCAGCTCAACGGATATGAACACTGAAGCTTTCTTT. The variable domain in full, with the rest retrieved from reference TRBV18 and TRBJ1-1, is NAGVMQNPRHLVRRRGQEARLRCSPMKGHSHVYWYRQLPEEGLKFMVYLQKENIIDESGMPKERFSAEFPKEGPSILRIQQVVRGDSAAYFCASSTDMNTEAFFGQGTRLTVV.

The rearrangement uses TRBV5-1 and TRBJ1-1; a weak D match, TRBD1 (6 bases). The CDR3 sequence is 16 residues long. Trimming cost V 4 bases and J 0 bases, with 16 bases left between them. Germline CDR1 is SGHRS and CDR2 is YFSETQ. The DNA for the CDR3 is TGCGCCAGCAGCAGGACAGCAAACTTCATGAACACTGAAGCTTTCTTT. Protein: CASSRTANFMNTEAFF.

This chain uses TRBV2 with TRBJ1-6; TRBD1 agrees at 8 bases. There are 15 residues in the CDR3. Germline CDR1 reads SNHLY; CDR2 reads FYNNEI. The ends lost 7 bases at V and 7 bases at J; junction bases unmatched: 9. The CDR3 region is CASKEQGVRNSPLHF. For the CDR3, the DNA is TGTGCCAGCAAGGAACAGGGGGTGAGGAATTCACCCCTCCACTTT.

This clone was found a few times. The chain carries TRBV18 and TRBJ1-2; D gene uncertain. There are 15 residues in the CDR3. CDR1 is KGHSH and CDR2 is LQKENI in the germline V gene. V lost 3 bases and J lost 8, with 19 bases in between. In DNA form, the CDR3 reads TGTGCCAGCTCACCCGTAGAACCGACACCGTTGGGCTACACCTTC. Amino acid sequence: CASSPVEPTPLGYTF.

This clone has a single count. The chain uses TRBV5-5 and TRBJ2-5, with 7 positions matching TRBD2. Trimming removed 0 bases from V and 4 bases from J; junction bases left unmatched: 6. Germline CDR1 and CDR2: SGHKS and YYEKEE (reference sequence). This CDR3 region has 15 residues. This CDR3 reads CASSLVWEGRETQYF. The CDR3 DNA is TGTGCCAGCAGCTTGGTGTGGGAGGGGAGAGAGACCCAGTACTTC. Complete variable domain (other parts from reference TRBV5-5 and TRBJ2-5): DAGVTQSPTHLIKTRGQQVTLRCSPISGHKSVSWYQQVLGQGPQFIFQYYEKEERGRGNFPDRFSARQFPNYSSELNVNALLLGDSALYLCASSLVWEGRETQYFGPGTRLLVL.

This sequence joins TRBV10-3 and TRBJ2-3, with 13 bases matching TRBD2. There are 18 residues in the CDR3. Per germline, CDR1 ENHRY and CDR2 SYGVKD. V shed 2 bases and J 4 bases; nucleotides not matched to a gene: 9. In nucleotides, the CDR3 is TGTGCCATCAGTGAGAAGTTAACTAGCGGGAGGGCCTCAGATACGCAGTATTTT. Amino acids: CAISEKLTSGRASDTQYF.

This clone is categorized as medium-sized. The chain employs TRBV5-5 and TRBJ1-2; possibly TRBD1 for D (6 bases). V was shortened by 4 bases and J by 8 bases, with 18 bases between the two germline ends. This CDR3 region has 14 residues. Looked up from germline, CDR1 is SGHKS and CDR2 is YYEKEE (reference sequence). CDR3 nucleotides: TGTGCCAGCAGCCACCTATTTGAGGGGGACGGCTACACCTTC. Translated, it gives CASSHLFEGDGYTF. Combining the CDR3 with reference TRBV5-5 and TRBJ1-2 gives the whole variable domain DAGVTQSPTHLIKTRGQQVTLRCSPISGHKSVSWYQQVLGQGPQFIFQYYEKEERGRGNFPDRFSARQFPNYSSELNVNALLLGDSALYLCASSHLFEGDGYTFGSGTRLTVV.

V gene TRBV6-6 combines with J gene TRBJ1-6; no definite D call. Germline V gene sequence: CDR1 MNHNY, CDR2 SVGAGI (reference sequence). CDR3 size: 14 residues. V was trimmed by 8 bases and J by 6 bases, leaving 14 bases between them. CDR3 bases: TGTGCCAGCGCCGCTCGGTATCCTAATTCACCCCTCCACTTT. Translated: CASAARYPNSPLHF.

Written as DNA, the CDR3 is TGTGCCAGTAGTATCGGGACAGGGTTCACTGAAGCTTTCTTT. Residues: CASSIGTGFTEAFF. This chain links TRBV19 with TRBJ1-1; 9 nucleotides agree with TRBD1. Germline V gives CDR1 LNHDA, CDR2 SQIVND (reference sequence). V gave up 3 bases and J gave up 4 bases; unmatched junction bases: 3. This CDR3 is 14 amino acids long.

The chain links TRBV11-3 to TRBJ1-4, with D perhaps matching TRBD1 (5 bases). The germline V gene encodes CDR1 SGHNT and CDR2 YENEEA. Deletions cut 0 bases from V and 3 bases from J, with 8 bases between. The CDR3 extends over 15 amino acids. The CDR3 DNA reads as TGTGCCAGCAGCTTAGACGGGGGGGCTAATGAAAAACTGTTTTTT. The encoded protein is CASSLDGGANEKLFF.

The chain carries TRBV18 and TRBJ2-3, with unresolved D. Trimming left V 0 bases short and J 1 base short, with 14 bases between. The length of the CDR3 is 17 residues. Germline CDR1 is KGHSH and CDR2 is LQKENI. This CDR3 is CASSPPGKVRGTDTQYF. In nucleotides, the CDR3 is TGTGCCAGCTCACCACCGGGCAAGGTTCGGGGCACAGATACGCAGTATTTT.

This clone was counted once. The chain combines TRBV6-6 with TRBJ2-6; no clear D. CDR1 and CDR2 (germline): MNHNY, SVGAGI (reference sequence). The germline V and J ends were trimmed by 4 bases and 4 bases, with 11 bases remaining between them. This CDR3 comprises 15 residues. CDR3 DNA: TGTGCCAGCAGTTTGACCCCCGGCGGGGCCAACGTCCTGACTTTC. It specifies CASSLTPGGANVLTF.

This clone was counted only a few times. This chain joins TRBV2 and TRBJ2-2; D possibly uses TRBD1 or TRBD2 (7 bases each). Germline V lookup: CDR1 SNHLY, CDR2 FYNNEI. The CDR3 runs 14 residues. V dropped 6 bases and J dropped 7 bases, with 15 bases sitting between them. The DNA for the CDR3 is TGTGCCAGCAGCCCGACAGGGAGGGTCGGGGAGCTGTTTTTT. Encoded protein: CASSPTGRVGELFF.

The genes are TRBV9 and TRBJ2-1, with 8 bases fitting TRBD2. V shed 4 bases and J 9 bases; nucleotides not matched to a gene: 9. The germline V gene encodes CDR1 SGDLS and CDR2 YYNGEE. The CDR3 loop spans 14 amino acids. The DNA of the CDR3 is TGTGCCAGCAGCACGAGGACTAGCTCGGGTGAGCAGTTCTTC. It yields the protein CASSTRTSSGEQFF.

The chain joins TRBV18 to TRBJ1-1, with D maybe TRBD1 (5 bases). CDR1 is KGHSH and CDR2 is LQKENI in the germline V gene. The CDR3 runs to 15 residues. V lost 0 bases, J lost 6 bases, and 14 bases lay in between. The CDR3 DNA is TGTGCCAGCTCACCACCGGGACCCCAAGGGGCTGAAGCTTTCTTT. Residues: CASSPPGPQGAEAFF.

This clone came up once. The chain is built from TRBV7-9 and TRBJ1-1, with D possibly being TRBD1 (5 bases). Germline-derived CDR1 and CDR2 are SEHNR and FQNEAQ (reference sequence). Trimming took off 8 bases at V and 11 bases at J, with 15 bases between the two ends. The CDR3 covers 11 residues. This CDR3 is CASGNRGWAFF. The CDR3 bases are TGTGCCAGCGGGAATCGGGGGTGGGCTTTCTTT.

This chain connects TRBV5-4 to TRBJ2-1; D may be TRBD2 (5 bases). Trimming removed 4 bases from V and 7 bases from J, with 12 bases in between. Germline V gives CDR1 SGHNT, CDR2 YYREEE (reference sequence). The CDR3 has 13 residues. The CDR3 bases are TGTGCCAGCAGCCTTGGACTCCGGAATGAGCAGTTCTTC. Its protein product is CASSLGLRNEQFF.

This sequence joins TRBV18 and TRBJ1-2; D is possibly TRBD1 (6 bases). V was shortened by 0 bases and J by 4 bases, with 6 bases between the two germline ends. The CDR3 runs 13 residues. Per germline, CDR1 KGHSH and CDR2 LQKENI. CDR3 loop: CASSPPGAYGYTF. The DNA for the CDR3 is TGTGCCAGCTCACCACCGGGGGCCTATGGCTACACCTTC.

The rearrangement joins TRBV25-1 to TRBJ2-3; 8 nucleotides match TRBD1. CDR1 MGHDK and CDR2 SYGVNS come from the germline V gene. J lost 0 bases, V lost 1 base, and 6 bases had no gene match. The CDR3 loop spans 17 amino acids. CDR3 coding DNA: TGTGCCAGCAGTGAATTAGGGACAGGACTCAGCACAGATACGCAGTATTTT. Translating gives CASSELGTGLSTDTQYF. Looking up the rest from reference TRBV25-1 and TRBJ2-3 gives the full variable domain: EADIYQTPRYLVIGTGKKITLECSQTMGHDKMYWYQQDPGMELHLIHYSYGVNSTEKGDLSSESTVSRIRTEHFPLTLESARPSHTSQYLCASSELGTGLSTDTQYFGPGTRLTVL.

V and J are TRBV18 and TRBJ2-6; TRBD1 matches at 7 bases. The J segment lost 0 bases and the V segment lost 1 base, leaving 6 bases of the junction unmatched. CDR1 and CDR2 from the germline V gene are KGHSH and LQKENI. The CDR3 consists of 18 residues. CDR3 coding DNA: TGTGCCAGCTCACCACTGGGACAGAAGAGCTCTGGGGCCAACGTCCTGACTTTC. The encoded protein is CASSPLGQKSSGANVLTF.

The rearrangement links TRBV6-1 to TRBJ2-2; the D gene is possibly TRBD1 (6 bases). Germline CDR1 and CDR2: MNHNS and SASEGT. V was cut by 1 base and J by 5 bases, with 11 bases left in between. The CDR3 extends over 15 amino acids. CDR3 coding DNA: TGTGCCAGCAGTGAAGGAGGGGGTTGGACCGGGGAGCTGTTTTTT. Its protein product is CASSEGGGWTGELFF.

The genes are TRBV11-2 and TRBJ2-2; D gene unclear. The V end lost 5 bases, the J end lost 6 bases, and 16 bases lay between the germline ends. The CDR3 runs to 15 residues. The germline V gene encodes CDR1 SGHAT and CDR2 FQNNGV. The CDR3 loop is CASSVLAADAGELFF. The CDR3 coding sequence is TGTGCCAGCAGCGTCCTCGCGGCGGACGCCGGGGAGCTGTTTTTT.

In regard to this clone: One end of the junction does not line up with germline, which may come from a read error. The chain combines TRBV27 with TRBJ1-1; 8 nucleotides align to TRBD1. Germline-derived CDR1 and CDR2 are MNHEY and SMNVEV (reference sequence). This CDR3 is built from 14 residues. The CDR3 sequence is CVSSPPTGATEAFF. CDR3 in DNA: TGTGTCAGCAGTCCTCCGACAGGGGCCACTGAAGCTTTCTTT.

The V and J genes are TRBV5-1 and TRBJ1-2, with a possible D match to TRBD1 (5 bases). This CDR3 is 14 amino acids long. The germline V and J ends were trimmed by 4 bases and 2 bases, with 12 bases remaining between them. Germline values: CDR1 SGHRS, CDR2 YFSETQ. The CDR3: CASSDGTGNYGYTF. The CDR3, as DNA: TGCGCCAGCAGCGATGGGACGGGAAACTATGGCTACACCTTC. The full variable domain, rest sourced from reference TRBV5-1 and TRBJ1-2, is KAGVTQTPRYLIKTRGQQVTLSCSPISGHRSVSWYQQTPGQGLQFLFEYFSETQRNKGNFPGRFSGRQFSNSRSEMNVSTLELGDSALYLCASSDGTGNYGYTFGSGTRLTVV.

The chain couples TRBV5-4 to TRBJ2-7; 13 bases match TRBD2. Germline CDR1 and CDR2: SGHNT and YYREEE (reference sequence). Germline trimming cut 2 bases from V and 3 bases from J; bases unmatched to any gene: 5. CDR3 size: 16 residues. CDR3 in DNA: TGTGCCAGCAGCTTCGGACTAGCGGGGGTTGTCTACGAGCAGTACTTC. The encoded protein is CASSFGLAGVVYEQYF.

CDR3 loop: CASSRGLTNEKLFF. DNA of the CDR3: TGTGCCAGCTCCCGGGGGTTAACTAATGAAAAACTGTTTTTT. The chain employs TRBV18 and TRBJ1-4; tentative D call: TRBD1 (5 bases). Germline CDR1 KGHSH, CDR2 LQKENI. This CDR3 has 14 residues. Between the trimmed V and J ends, which lost 6 bases and 1 base, there was a span of 9 bases.

The chain employs TRBV11-2 and TRBJ2-3, with D uncertain. From germline, CDR1 is SGHAT and CDR2 FQNNGV. The V end was cut by 5 bases, the J end by 1 base, with 7 bases between. The CDR3 is 13 residues long. As DNA, the CDR3 is TGTGCCAGCAGCCCCCGGCGCACAGATACGCAGTATTTT. Protein sequence: CASSPRRTDTQYF. The whole variable domain, filled in from reference TRBV11-2 and TRBJ2-3, reads EAGVAQSPRYKIIEKRQSVAFWCNPISGHATLYWYQQILGQGPKLLIQFQNNGVVDDSQLPKDRFSAERLKGVDSTLKIQPAKLEDSAVYLCASSPRRTDTQYFGPGTRLTVL.

The rearrangement joins TRBV6-6 to TRBJ2-5, with 8 bases lining up with TRBD2. J gave up 4 bases and V 8 bases, and 3 bases lay outside the gene matches. Germline V gene lookup returns CDR1 MNHNY and CDR2 SVGAGI (reference sequence). CDR3 length: 12 amino acids. CDR3 sequence: CASAGGRETQYF. The CDR3 DNA is TGTGCCAGCGCGGGGGGCCGAGAGACCCAGTACTTC.

The V call is TRBV7-9, the J call TRBJ1-4, with D possibly being TRBD1 (5 bases). Trimming removed 7 bases at V and 4 bases at J, with 7 bases between. Germline V gene data show CDR1 as SEHNR and CDR2 as FQNEAQ (reference sequence). This CDR3 region has 12 residues. The chain's CDR3 is CASTGGNEKLFF. The DNA of the CDR3 is TGTGCCAGCACCGGGGGTAATGAAAAACTGTTTTTT.

This clone was seen more than once but under ten times. The chain combines TRBV6-6 with TRBJ1-2; maybe TRBD1 (6 bases). V was trimmed by 6 bases and J by 6 bases, leaving 17 bases between them. This CDR3 spans 14 amino acids. Per the germline V gene, CDR1 is MNHNY and CDR2 is SVGAGI (reference sequence). The CDR3, as DNA: TGTGCCAGCAGCTGGACGGGGGCGCGTGATGGCTACACCTTC. Encoded protein: CASSWTGARDGYTF.